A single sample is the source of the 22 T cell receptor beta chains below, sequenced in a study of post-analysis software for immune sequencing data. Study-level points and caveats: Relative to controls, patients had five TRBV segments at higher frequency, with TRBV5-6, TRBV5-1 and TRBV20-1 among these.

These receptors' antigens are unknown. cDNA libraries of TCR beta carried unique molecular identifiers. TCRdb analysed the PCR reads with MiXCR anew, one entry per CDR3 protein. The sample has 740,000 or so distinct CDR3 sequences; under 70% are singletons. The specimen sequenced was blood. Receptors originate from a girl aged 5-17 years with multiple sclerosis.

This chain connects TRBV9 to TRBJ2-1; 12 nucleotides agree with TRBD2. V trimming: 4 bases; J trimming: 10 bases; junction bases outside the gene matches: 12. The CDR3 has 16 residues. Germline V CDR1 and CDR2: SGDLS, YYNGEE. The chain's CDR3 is CASSPGLAGSQLEQFF. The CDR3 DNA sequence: TGTGCCAGCAGCCCCGGACTAGCGGGAAGCCAGTTAGAGCAGTTCTTC. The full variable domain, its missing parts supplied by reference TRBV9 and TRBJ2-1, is DSGVTQTPKHLITATGQRVTLRCSPRSGDLSVYWYQQSLDQGLQFLIQYYNGEERAKGNILERFSAQQFPDLHSELNLSSLELGDSALYFCASSPGLAGSQLEQFFGPGTRLTVL.

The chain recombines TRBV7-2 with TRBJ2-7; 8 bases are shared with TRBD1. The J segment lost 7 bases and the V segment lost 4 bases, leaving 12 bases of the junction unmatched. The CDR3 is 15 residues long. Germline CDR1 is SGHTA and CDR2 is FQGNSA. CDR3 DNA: TGTGCCAGCAGCTCTGGGACAGGACTCCCCAATGAGCAGTACTTC. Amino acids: CASSSGTGLPNEQYF.

Written as DNA, the CDR3 is TGTGCCAGCAGCGGGACTAGTCTCAATTTTGGCGAGCAGTACTTC. Translated: CASSGTSLNFGEQYF. The chain couples TRBV25-1 to TRBJ2-4; 8 bases fit TRBD2. TRBJ2-7 explains the end of the DNA better; the J call may be wrong. The CDR3 contains 15 residues. Germline V gene lookup returns CDR1 MGHDK and CDR2 SYGVNS.

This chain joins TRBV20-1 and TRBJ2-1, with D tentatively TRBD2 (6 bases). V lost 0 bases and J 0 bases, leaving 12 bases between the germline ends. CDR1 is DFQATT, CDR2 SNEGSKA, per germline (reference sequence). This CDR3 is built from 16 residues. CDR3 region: CSARDRGGDSYNEQFF. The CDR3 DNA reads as TGCAGTGCTAGAGATCGAGGCGGGGACTCCTACAATGAGCAGTTCTTC.

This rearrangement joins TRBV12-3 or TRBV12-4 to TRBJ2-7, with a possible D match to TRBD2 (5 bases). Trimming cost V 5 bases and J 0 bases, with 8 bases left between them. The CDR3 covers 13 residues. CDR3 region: CASSAGFSYEQYF. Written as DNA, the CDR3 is TGTGCCAGCAGTGCGGGTTTCTCCTACGAGCAGTACTTC.

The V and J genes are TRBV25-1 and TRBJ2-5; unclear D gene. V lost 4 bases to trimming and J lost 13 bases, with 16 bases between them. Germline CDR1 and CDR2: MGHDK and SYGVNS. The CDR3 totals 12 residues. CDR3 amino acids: CASSGSYRERYF. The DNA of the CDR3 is TGTGCCAGCAGTGGGTCCTACCGCGAGCGGTACTTC.

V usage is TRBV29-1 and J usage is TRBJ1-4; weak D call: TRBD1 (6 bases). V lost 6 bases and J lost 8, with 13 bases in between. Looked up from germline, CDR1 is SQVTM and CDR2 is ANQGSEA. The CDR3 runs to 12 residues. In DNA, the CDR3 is TGCAGCGTCGTCGGGGGCGCCGAAAAACTGTTTTTT. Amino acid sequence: CSVVGGAEKLFF.

The CDR3 nucleotides read TGCAGTGCTAGAGTCAGTTCCAACAGCAATCAGCCCCAGCATTTT. Encoded protein: CSARVSSNSNQPQHF. The chain joins TRBV20-1 to TRBJ1-5; D gene uncertain. The V end was cut by 1 base, the J end by 1 base, with 11 bases between. The CDR3 contains 15 residues. Germline V gene sequence: CDR1 DFQATT, CDR2 SNEGSKA (reference sequence).

The CDR3 spells CASSPPQAFYEQYF. In nucleotides, the CDR3 is TGTGCCAGTAGTCCTCCCCAGGCTTTCTACGAGCAGTACTTC. The chain recombines TRBV19 with TRBJ2-7; no clear D gene. The V end lost 5 bases, the J end lost 3 bases, and 14 bases lay between the germline ends. CDR1 and CDR2 from the germline V gene are LNHDA and SQIVND (reference sequence). The CDR3 is 14 residues long.

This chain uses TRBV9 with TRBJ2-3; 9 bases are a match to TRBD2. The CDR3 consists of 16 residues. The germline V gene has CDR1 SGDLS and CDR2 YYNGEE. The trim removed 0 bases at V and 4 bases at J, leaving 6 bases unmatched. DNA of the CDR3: TGTGCCAGCAGCGTAGGGGGTAGCGGGGGACCAGATACGCAGTATTTT. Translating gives CASSVGGSGGPDTQYF.

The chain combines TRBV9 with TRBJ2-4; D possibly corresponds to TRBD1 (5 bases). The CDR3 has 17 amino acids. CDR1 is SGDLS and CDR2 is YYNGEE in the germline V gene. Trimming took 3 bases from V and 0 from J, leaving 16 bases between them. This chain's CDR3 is CASSAPMTDVAKNIQYF. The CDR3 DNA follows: TGTGCCAGCAGCGCCCCGATGACAGACGTAGCCAAAAACATTCAGTACTTC.

CDR3 DNA sequence: TGCAGTGCTACAAGGACAGGGAGGGACTATGGCTACACCTTC. Protein product: CSATRTGRDYGYTF. The chain couples TRBV20-1 to TRBJ1-2, with 8 bases identical to TRBD1. CDR1 is DFQATT, CDR2 SNEGSKA, per germline (reference sequence). The CDR3 totals 14 residues. V was clipped by 4 bases and J by 3 bases; unmatched bases: 7.

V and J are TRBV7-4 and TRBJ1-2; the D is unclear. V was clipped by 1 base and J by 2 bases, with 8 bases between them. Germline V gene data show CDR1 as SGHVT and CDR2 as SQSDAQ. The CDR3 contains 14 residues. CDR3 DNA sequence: TGTGCCAGCAGCTTAGGGCAGAGGAACTATGGCTACACCTTC. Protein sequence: CASSLGQRNYGYTF.

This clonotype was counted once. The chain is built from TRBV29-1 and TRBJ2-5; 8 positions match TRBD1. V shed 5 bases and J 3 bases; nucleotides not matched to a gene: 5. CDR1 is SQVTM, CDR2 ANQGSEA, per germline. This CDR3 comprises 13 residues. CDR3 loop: CSVLDRVKETQYF. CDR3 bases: TGCAGCGTTTTGGACAGGGTGAAAGAGACCCAGTACTTC.

CDR3 DNA: TGTGCCAGCGCTGTCTCTGGGGCCAACGTCCTGACTTTC. Translating gives CASAVSGANVLTF. The rearrangement links TRBV7-6 to TRBJ2-6; D remains ambiguous. The CDR3 sequence is 13 residues long. Germline lookup yields CDR1 SGHVS and CDR2 FNYEAQ. The V end lost 8 bases, the J end lost 0 bases, and 5 bases lay between the germline ends.

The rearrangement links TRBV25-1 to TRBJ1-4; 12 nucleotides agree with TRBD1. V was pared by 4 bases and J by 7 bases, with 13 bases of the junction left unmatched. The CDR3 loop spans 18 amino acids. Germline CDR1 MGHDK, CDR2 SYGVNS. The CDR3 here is CASSVPPGQGAVGEKLFF. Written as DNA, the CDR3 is TGTGCCAGCAGTGTCCCTCCGGGACAGGGGGCGGTAGGTGAAAAACTGTTTTTT.

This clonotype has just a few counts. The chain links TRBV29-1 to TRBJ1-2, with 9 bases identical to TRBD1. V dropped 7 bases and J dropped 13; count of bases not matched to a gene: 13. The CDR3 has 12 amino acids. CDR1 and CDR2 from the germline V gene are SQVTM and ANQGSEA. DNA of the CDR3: TGCAGCGGTGGGGAACCGGGACAGGGTTCCACCTTC. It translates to CSGGEPGQGSTF. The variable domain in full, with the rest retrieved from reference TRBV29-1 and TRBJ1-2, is SAVISQKPSRDICQRGTSLTIQCQVDSQVTMMFWYRQQPGQSLTLIATANQGSEATYESGFVIDKFPISRPNLTFSTLTVSNMSPEDSSIYLCSGGEPGQGSTFGSGTRLTVV.

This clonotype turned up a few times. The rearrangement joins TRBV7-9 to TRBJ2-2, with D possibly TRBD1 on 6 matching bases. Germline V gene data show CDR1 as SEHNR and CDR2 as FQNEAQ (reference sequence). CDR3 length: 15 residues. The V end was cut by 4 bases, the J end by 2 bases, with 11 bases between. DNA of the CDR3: TGTGCCAGCAGCTCGCGGACAGTTAACACCGGGGAGCTGTTTTTT. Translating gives CASSSRTVNTGELFF.

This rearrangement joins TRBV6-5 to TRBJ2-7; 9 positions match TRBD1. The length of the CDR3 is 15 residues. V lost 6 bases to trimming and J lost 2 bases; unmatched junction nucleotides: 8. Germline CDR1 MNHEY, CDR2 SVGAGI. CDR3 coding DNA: TGTGCCAGCAGGCAAGACAGGGGGACGACCTACGAGCAGTACTTC. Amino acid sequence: CASRQDRGTTYEQYF.

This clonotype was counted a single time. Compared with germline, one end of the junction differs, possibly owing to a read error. In DNA, the CDR3 is TGCGCCAGCCGGCCCGGGTACGGGGATAGCTATCAGCCCCAGCATTTT. Amino acids: CASRPGYGDSYQPQHF. The rearrangement links TRBV4-1 to TRBJ1-5, with unresolved D. Germline V lookup: CDR1 MGHRA, CDR2 YSYEKL. This CDR3 is built from 16 residues.

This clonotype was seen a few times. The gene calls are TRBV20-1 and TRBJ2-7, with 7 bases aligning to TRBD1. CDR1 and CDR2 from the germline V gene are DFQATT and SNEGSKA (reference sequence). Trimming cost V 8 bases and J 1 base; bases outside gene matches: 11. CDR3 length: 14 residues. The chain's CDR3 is CSSPGRGTSYEQYF. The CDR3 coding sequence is TGCAGTAGCCCGGGCAGGGGGACGTCCTACGAGCAGTACTTC.

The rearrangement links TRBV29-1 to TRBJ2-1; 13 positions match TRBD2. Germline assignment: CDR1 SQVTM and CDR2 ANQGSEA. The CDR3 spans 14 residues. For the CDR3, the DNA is TGCAGTCCCGGACTAGCGGGAGTTGGGAATGAGCAGTTCTTC. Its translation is CSPGLAGVGNEQFF.